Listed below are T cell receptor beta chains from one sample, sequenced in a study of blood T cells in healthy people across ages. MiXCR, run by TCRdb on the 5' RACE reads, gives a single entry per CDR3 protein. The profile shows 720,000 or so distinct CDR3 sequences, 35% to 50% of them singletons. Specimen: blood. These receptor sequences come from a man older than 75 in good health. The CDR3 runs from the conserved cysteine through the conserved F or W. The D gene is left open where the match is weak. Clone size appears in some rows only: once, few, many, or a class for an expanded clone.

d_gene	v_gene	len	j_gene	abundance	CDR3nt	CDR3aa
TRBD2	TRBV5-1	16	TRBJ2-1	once	TGCGCCAGCAGCTTGGGGGGCGGGAGGGCCGGCAATGAGCAGTTCTTC	CASSLGGGRAGNEQFF
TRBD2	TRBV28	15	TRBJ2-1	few	TGTGCCAGCAGTTTAGGGCTAGCGGGAAGTAATGAGCAGTTCTTC	CASSLGLAGSNEQFF
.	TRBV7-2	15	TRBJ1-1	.	TGTGCCAGCAGCCCACAAAGACAGCTTGGGACTGAAGCTTTCTTT	CASSPQRQLGTEAFF
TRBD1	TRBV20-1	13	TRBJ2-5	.	TGCAGTGCCCCGGTGACAGGGGAAGAGACCCAGTACTTC	CSAPVTGEETQYF
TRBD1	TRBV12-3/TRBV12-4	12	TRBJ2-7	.	TGTGCCAGCAGTTTAGCGTCACAGGGGCCGTACTTC	CASSLASQGPYF
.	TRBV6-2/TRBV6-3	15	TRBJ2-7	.	TGTGCCAGCAAAAGTTTGACAGTCCCTACCGGCGAGCAGTACTTC	CASKSLTVPTGEQYF
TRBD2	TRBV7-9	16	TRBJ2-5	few	TGTGCCAGCAGCTTATCCCGACTAGCGGGCCAAGAGACCCAGTACTTC	CASSLSRLAGQETQYF
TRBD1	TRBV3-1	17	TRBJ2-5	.	TGTGCCAGCAGCCAAGATCTGGCGACCGCAGGGGGAGAGACCCAGTACTTC	CASSQDLATAGGETQYF
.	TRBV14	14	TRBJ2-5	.	TGTGCTAGCAGCCATGGACGGAGACAAGAGACCCAGTACTTC	CASSHGRRQETQYF
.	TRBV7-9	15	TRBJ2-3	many	TGTGCCAGCAGCTTAGCGATTAGCGGAACAGATACGCAGTATTTT	CASSLAISGTDTQYF
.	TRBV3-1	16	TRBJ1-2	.	TGTGCCAGCAGCCAACTTTCCGGGACATCTCCCTATGGCTACACCTTC	CASSQLSGTSPYGYTF
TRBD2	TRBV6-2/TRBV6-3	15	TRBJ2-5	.	TGTGCCAGCAGTTCCGGGGCTAGCGGCGAAGAGACCCAGTACTTC	CASSSGASGEETQYF
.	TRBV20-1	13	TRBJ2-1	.	TGCAGTGCTAGCTCCCAGGCCGACAATGAGCAGTTCTTC	CSASSQADNEQFF
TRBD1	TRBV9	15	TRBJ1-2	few	TGTGCCAGCAGCCCCCGACAGGGTGCTAACTATGGCTACACCTTC	CASSPRQGANYGYTF
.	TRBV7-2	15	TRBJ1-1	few	TGTGCCAGCAGCTTATCAGGCCGGCCAAACACTGAAGCTTTCTTT	CASSLSGRPNTEAFF
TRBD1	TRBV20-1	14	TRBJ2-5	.	TGCAGTCCCAAGAGACAGGGACACCAAGAGACCCAGTACTTC	CSPKRQGHQETQYF
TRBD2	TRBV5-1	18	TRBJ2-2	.	TGCGCCAGCAGCTTTGTAGCGGGAGAGCTTGTGTACACCGGGGAGCTGTTTTTT	CASSFVAGELVYTGELFF
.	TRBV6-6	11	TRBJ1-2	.	TGTGCCAGCAGTTACTCGACACACTACACCTTC	CASSYSTHYTF
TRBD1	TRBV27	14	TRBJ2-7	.	TGTACCAGCAGTCGCCGGGACAGGGGAGGCGAGCAGTACTTC	CTSSRRDRGGEQYF
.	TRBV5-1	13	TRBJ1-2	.	TGCGCCAGCAGCCCCCTTGGGGACTATGGCTACACCTTC	CASSPLGDYGYTF
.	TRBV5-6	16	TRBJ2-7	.	TGTGCCAGCAGCTTTCTCTCGGGACCCTGGGACGGCGAGCAGTACTTC	CASSFLSGPWDGEQYF
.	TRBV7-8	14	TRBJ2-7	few	TGTGCCAGCAGCTTACAGGAAACCTCCTACGAGCAGTACTTC	CASSLQETSYEQYF
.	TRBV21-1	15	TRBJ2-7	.	TGTGCCAGCTTCCTAGGACTAGCCAGCCTCTACGAGCAGTACTTC	CASFLGLASLYEQYF
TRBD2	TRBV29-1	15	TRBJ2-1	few	TGCAGCGTTGTGGGCCTAGCGGGAGTTGTGTATGAGCAGTTCTTC	CSVVGLAGVVYEQFF
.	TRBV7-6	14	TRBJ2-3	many	TGTGCCAGCAGCCTAAACAGGGTTTCAGATACGCAGTATTTT	CASSLNRVSDTQYF
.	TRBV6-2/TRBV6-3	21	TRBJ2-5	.	TGTGCCAGCAGTTACCCCAACCTCCGGGACATCAGATGGGGCTTACAAGAGACCCAGTACTTC	CASSYPNLRDIRWGLQETQYF
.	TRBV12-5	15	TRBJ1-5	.	TGTGCTAGTGGCTGGATGAGCGATTCTAGGTATCCCCAGCATTTT	CASGWMSDSRYPQHF